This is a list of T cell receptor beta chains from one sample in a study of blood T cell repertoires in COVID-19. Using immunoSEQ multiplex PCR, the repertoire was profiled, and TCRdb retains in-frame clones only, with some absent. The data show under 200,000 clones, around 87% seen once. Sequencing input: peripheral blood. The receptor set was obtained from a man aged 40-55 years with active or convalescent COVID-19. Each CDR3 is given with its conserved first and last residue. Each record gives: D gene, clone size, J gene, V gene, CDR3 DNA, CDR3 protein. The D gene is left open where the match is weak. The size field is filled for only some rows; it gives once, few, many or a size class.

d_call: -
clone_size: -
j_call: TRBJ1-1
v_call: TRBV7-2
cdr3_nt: TGTGCCAGCAGCCCACTGGAGCTGGGTGGTACTGAAGCTTTCTTT
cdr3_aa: CASSPLELGGTEAFF

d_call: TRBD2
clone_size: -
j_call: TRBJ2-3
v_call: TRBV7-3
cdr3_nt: TGTGCCAGCAGCTTTAGCGGGGGGGCCACAGATACGCAGTATTTT
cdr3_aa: CASSFSGGATDTQYF

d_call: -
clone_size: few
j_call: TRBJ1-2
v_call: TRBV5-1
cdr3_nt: TGCGCCAGCGCTACAGGGAACTATGGCTACACCTTC
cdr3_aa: CASATGNYGYTF

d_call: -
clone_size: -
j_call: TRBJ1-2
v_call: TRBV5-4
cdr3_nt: TGTGCCAGCAGCTTGGAAGGGGAAGAAGGCTACACCTTC
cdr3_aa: CASSLEGEEGYTF

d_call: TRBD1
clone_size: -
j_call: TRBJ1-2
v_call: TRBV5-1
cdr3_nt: TGCGCCAGCAGTTATATCGGACAGGGGGCGGCTAACTATGGCTACACCTTC
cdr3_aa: CASSYIGQGAANYGYTF

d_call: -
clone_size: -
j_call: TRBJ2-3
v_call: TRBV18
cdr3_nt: TGTGCCAGCTCACCCCGGACAGCTAGCACAGATACGCAGTATTTT
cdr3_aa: CASSPRTASTDTQYF

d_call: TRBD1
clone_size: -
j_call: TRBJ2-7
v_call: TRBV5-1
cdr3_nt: TGCGCCAGCAGCCCCCTGACAGGGGACTACGAGCAGTACTTC
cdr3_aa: CASSPLTGDYEQYF

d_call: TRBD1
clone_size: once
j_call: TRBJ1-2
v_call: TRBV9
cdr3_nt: TGTGCCAGCAGCACCGAGGCAGCAGGGGGTGGCTACACCTTC
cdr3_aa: CASSTEAAGGGYTF

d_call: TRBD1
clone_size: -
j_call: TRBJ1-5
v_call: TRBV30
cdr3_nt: TGTGCCTGGGATTCCGGGACAGATAGCAATCAGCCCCAGCATTTT
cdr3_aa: CAWDSGTDSNQPQHF

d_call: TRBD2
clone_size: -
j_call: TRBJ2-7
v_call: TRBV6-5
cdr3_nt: TGTGCCAGCAGTCAGCGGGACTTTTCCTACGAGCAGTACTTC
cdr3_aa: CASSQRDFSYEQYF

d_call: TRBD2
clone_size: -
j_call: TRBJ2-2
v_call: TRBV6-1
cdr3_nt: TGTGCCAGCAGAGAACCGGGACTAGCGGGGGGAAACCCCCGGGAGCTGTTTTTT
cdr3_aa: CASREPGLAGGNPRELFF

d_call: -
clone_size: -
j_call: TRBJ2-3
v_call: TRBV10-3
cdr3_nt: TGTGCCATCAGTGAGTCTTTAGACACAGATACGCAGTATTTT
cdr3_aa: CAISESLDTDTQYF

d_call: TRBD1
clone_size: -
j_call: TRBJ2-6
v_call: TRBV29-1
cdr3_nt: TGCAGCGTTGAGGACAGGGTTGGGGCCAACGTCCTGACTTTC
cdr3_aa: CSVEDRVGANVLTF

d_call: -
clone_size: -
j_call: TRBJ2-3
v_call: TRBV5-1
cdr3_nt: TGCGCCAGCAACGTAGACAGCACCACAGATACGCAGTATTTT
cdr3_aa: CASNVDSTTDTQYF

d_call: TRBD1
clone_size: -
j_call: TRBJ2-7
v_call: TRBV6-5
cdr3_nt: TGTGCCAGCAGTTATCGCCGGGACAGAGCCTACGAGCAGTACTTC
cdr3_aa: CASSYRRDRAYEQYF

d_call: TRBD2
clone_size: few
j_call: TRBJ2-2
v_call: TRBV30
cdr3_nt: TGTGCCTGGGCCGGGACTAGTCCCACCGGGGAGCTGTTTTTT
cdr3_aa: CAWAGTSPTGELFF

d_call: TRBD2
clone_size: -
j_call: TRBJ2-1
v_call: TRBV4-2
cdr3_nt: TGTGCCAGCAGCCGTAGACTAGCGGGGGACCTCAATGAGCAGTTCTTC
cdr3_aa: CASSRRLAGDLNEQFF

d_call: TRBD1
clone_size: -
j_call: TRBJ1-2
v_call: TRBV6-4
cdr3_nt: TGTGCCAGCAGTGACGGTACAGGGGCGTCGGGTTATGGCTACACCTTC
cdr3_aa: CASSDGTGASGYGYTF

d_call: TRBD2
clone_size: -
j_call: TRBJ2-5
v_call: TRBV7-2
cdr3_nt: TGTGCCAGCAGCTACACAGGAGAGGGACTAGTGAAAGAGACCCAGTACTTC
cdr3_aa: CASSYTGEGLVKETQYF

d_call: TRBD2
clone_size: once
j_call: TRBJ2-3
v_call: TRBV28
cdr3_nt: TGTGCCAGCAGACGGGAGACTAGCGGGGGGGCCTTTAGGACAGATACGCAGTATTTT
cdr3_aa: CASRRETSGGAFRTDTQYF

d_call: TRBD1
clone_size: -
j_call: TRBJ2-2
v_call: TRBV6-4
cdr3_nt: TGTGCCAGCAGTGATGGGACAGGGGCCACCGGGGAGCTGTTTTTT
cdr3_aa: CASSDGTGATGELFF

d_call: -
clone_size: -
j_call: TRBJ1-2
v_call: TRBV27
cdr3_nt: TGTGCCAGCAGTCTAGACAGGACGGACTATGGCTACACCTTC
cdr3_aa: CASSLDRTDYGYTF

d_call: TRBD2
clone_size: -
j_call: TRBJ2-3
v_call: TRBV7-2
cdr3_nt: TGTGCCAGCAGCCCCTCGGGGGGGGGTGGAGATACGCAGTATTTT
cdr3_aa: CASSPSGGGGDTQYF

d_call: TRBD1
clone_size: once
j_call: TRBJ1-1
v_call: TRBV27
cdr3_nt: TGTGCCAGCAGTACGCGACAGGGGCCGGGCATTAACACTGAAGCTTTCTTT
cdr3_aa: CASSTRQGPGINTEAFF

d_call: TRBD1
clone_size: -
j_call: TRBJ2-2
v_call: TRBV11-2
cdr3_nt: TGTGCCAGCAGCATAAACCAGAGGGGTAGACAGGGGTCCACCGGGGAGCTGTTTTTT
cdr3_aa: CASSINQRGRQGSTGELFF

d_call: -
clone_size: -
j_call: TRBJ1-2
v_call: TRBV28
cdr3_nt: TGTGCCAGCAGCTCGGGCAGGGGATTACGTGGCTACACCTTC
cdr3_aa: CASSSGRGLRGYTF

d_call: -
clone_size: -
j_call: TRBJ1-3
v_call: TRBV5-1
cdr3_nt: TGCGCCAGCAGCCCCCTGACTTCTGGAAACACCATATATTTT
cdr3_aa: CASSPLTSGNTIYF

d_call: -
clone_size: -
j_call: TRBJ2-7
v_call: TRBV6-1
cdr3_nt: TGTGCCAGCAGTGAGTTTTACAGGGGAGGCTACGAGCAGTACTTC
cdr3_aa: CASSEFYRGGYEQYF

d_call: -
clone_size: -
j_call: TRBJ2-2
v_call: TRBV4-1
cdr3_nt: TGCGCCAGCAGCCCGGGGGGCCTTCGGGACACCGGGGAGCTGTTTTTT
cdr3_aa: CASSPGGLRDTGELFF

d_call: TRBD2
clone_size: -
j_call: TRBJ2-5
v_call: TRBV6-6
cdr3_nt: TGTGCCAGCAGTTACTGGACTAGCGGGGGAGAGACCCAGTACTTC
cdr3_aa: CASSYWTSGGETQYF

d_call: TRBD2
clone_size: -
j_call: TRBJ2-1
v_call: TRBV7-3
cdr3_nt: TGTGCCAGCAGCTTAACCCCAGGGTTAGCGGGGGATACATCGGAGCAGTTCTTC
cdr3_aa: CASSLTPGLAGDTSEQFF

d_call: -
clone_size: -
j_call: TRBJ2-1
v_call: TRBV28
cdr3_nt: TGTGCCAGCGCCCAGGGGCGCTCCTACAATGAGCAGTTCTTC
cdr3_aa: CASAQGRSYNEQFF

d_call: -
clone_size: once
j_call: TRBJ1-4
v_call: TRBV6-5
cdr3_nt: TGTGCCAGCAGTATCGCAACTAATGAAAAACTGTTTTTT
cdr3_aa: CASSIATNEKLFF

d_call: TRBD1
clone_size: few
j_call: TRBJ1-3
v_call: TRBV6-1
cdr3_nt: TGTGCCAGCAGTGATTGGGGACAGGAGGGGAGAAACACCATATATTTT
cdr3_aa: CASSDWGQEGRNTIYF

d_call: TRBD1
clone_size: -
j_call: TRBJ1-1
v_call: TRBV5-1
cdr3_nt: TGCGCCAGCAGCGGCGAGGGACAGGGGGTCACTGAAGCTTTCTTT
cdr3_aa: CASSGEGQGVTEAFF